This is a list of T cell receptor beta chains from one sample in a study of identical twins. In TCRdb, the 5' RACE reads were re-called with MiXCR into one record per CDR3 protein. The data hold around 470,000 distinct CDR3 sequences, with 13% to 15% observed a single time. The data were also submitted as part of a second study, on yellow fever vaccine responses in identical twins.

Sequencing was carried out using CD4+ T cells sorted from blood. The receptors shown here come from a young woman in good health. CDR3s leave out the opening cysteine and the closing phenylalanine or tryptophan.

>TRBV7-2|TRBJ2-2
ASSLGSRGANTGELF
>TRBV2|TRBJ1-2
ASNNGVGYT
>TRBV12-3/TRBV12-4|TRBJ2-3
ASSLVLAGLTDTQY
>TRBV24-1|TRBJ2-2
ATGGYGNTGELF
>TRBV5-1|TRBJ1-6
ASSPGQTNSPLH
>TRBV28|TRBJ2-1
ASSFRLAGDNEQF
>TRBV12-3/TRBV12-4|TRBJ2-1
ASSSGSPSSYNEQF
>TRBV9|TRBJ2-3
ASSVELDTQY
>TRBV20-1|TRBJ2-3
SAKLAPDTQY
>TRBV11-2|TRBJ1-5
ASSRTGGADQPQH
>TRBV28|TRBJ1-5
ASSLLREGYSNQPQH
>TRBV5-1|TRBJ2-7
ASSLAFQGREY
>TRBV20-1|TRBJ2-5
SAQGPSQETQY
>TRBV3-1|TRBJ2-3
ASSVAGGSTDTQY
>TRBV2|TRBJ1-2
ASSADSFYGYT
>TRBV20-1|TRBJ2-2
SATRAGTSFTGELF
>TRBV4-1|TRBJ2-2
ASTGSGELF
>TRBV9|TRBJ2-1
ASSVSTSGGSTYNEQF
>TRBV2|TRBJ2-7
ASNYEAGGDGGQY
>TRBV12-3/TRBV12-4|TRBJ2-2
ASSLGTSPVWELF
>TRBV30|TRBJ2-2
AWSREGFGELF
>TRBV6-6|TRBJ1-1
ASSYIGAEAF
>TRBV15|TRBJ2-5
ATSKASYQETQY
>TRBV6-2/TRBV6-3|TRBJ2-1
ASSLTGNNEQF
>TRBV29-1|TRBJ2-1
SVERLLANNEQF
>TRBV20-1|TRBJ2-5
SARDLKAPGETQY
>TRBV5-6|TRBJ2-1
ASSLSDREGNEQF
>TRBV20-1|TRBJ2-5
SATRRGRETQY
>TRBV28|TRBJ1-1
ASSPFNGNLNTEAF
>TRBV5-1|TRBJ1-2
ASTGQVGFGYT
>TRBV7-2|TRBJ2-4
ASSFFYPSVLAKNIQY
>TRBV6-5|TRBJ2-5
ASSYRDFKAGETQY
>TRBV7-2|TRBJ2-5
ACSLGGTGETQY
>TRBV12-3/TRBV12-4|TRBJ1-2
ASSLLRDYGYT
>TRBV3-1|TRBJ2-3
ASSQAPGTDTQY
>TRBV7-9|TRBJ2-3
ASSLQRRITDTQY
>TRBV6-4|TRBJ2-1
ASKPSGSNEQF
>TRBV21-1|TRBJ2-7
ASSVKGQGFEQY
>TRBV5-6|TRBJ2-4
ASSLDRGEVKNIQY
>TRBV28|TRBJ2-3
ASSHSGYGTDTQY